This T cell receptor (beta chain) emerged from a study of shared clonotypes between healthy human individuals. The wider study: Each donor's CD8 memory used one plate, CD8 naive two, each CD4 subset three.

As concerns this clone: The antigen is unknown.

Positive CCR7 selection of CD45RO-negative cells yielded the naive CD8 cells, and terminally differentiated effector memory CD45RA+ cells were excluded. Per the germline V gene, CDR1 is MNHEY and CDR2 is SVGAGI. This CDR3 spans 14 amino acids. V dropped 6 bases and J dropped 3; count of bases not matched to a gene: 7. Overall study findings and caveats: Rarefaction curves obtained for sorted subsets showed sequencing incomplete despite large depth. Few donors restricted represented genetic and exposure-history diversity. In general, naive subsets displayed greater estimated richness than memory subsets did.

Some clones are missing from TCRdb's copy, which holds only in-frame ones; the method was immunoSEQ multiplex PCR. The sample lists roughly 2,000,000 clones; 90% to 95% were seen once. The receptor was isolated from a man aged 18 to 29 in good health. Some clones in this sample may be carry-over from other donors' samples. The chain couples TRBV6-5 to TRBJ1-1, with 7 nucleotides matching TRBD1. Sequencing input: naive CD8+ T cells from PBMCs. CDR3 sequence reads: CASRSDREDTEAFF. CDR3 nucleotide sequence: TGTGCCAGCAGGTCCGACAGGGAAGACACTGAAGCTTTCTTT.